This TCR beta chain is from a study of T cell clonality in common variable immunodeficiency. General observations from the study: Reportedly, TCR beta sequences from common variable immunodeficiency showed fewer deletions and N-nucleotide insertions.

Clones were read by immunoSEQ multiplex PCR, and TCRdb kept only the in-frame ones, dropping some. This repertoire lists about 18,000 clones without singletons; about 2.5% sits in the top ten. This clone was seen repeatedly, ten times or more. As yet, its antigen is unknown. The CDR3 goes on 3 residues after the read ends, and that part is filled in from the germline J gene. Per the germline V gene, CDR1 is SGHRS and CDR2 is YFSETQ. This CDR3 region has 14 residues. Trimming left V 7 bases short and J 3 bases short, with 15 bases between. The V and J genes are TRBV5-1 and TRBJ2-3; D possibly corresponds to TRBD2 (5 bases). The receptor was derived from a human donor with common variable immunodeficiency. Sequencing used peripheral blood mononuclear cells. The CDR3 is CASGGSLGTDTQYF. CDR3 DNA, as far as it was read: TGCGCCAGCGGAGGCAGTTTAGGGACAGATACG. Combining the CDR3 with reference TRBV5-1 and TRBJ2-3 gives the whole variable domain KAGVTQTPRYLIKTRGQQVTLSCSPISGHRSVSWYQQTPGQGLQFLFEYFSETQRNKGNFPGRFSGRQFSNSRSEMNVSTLELGDSALYLCASGGSLGTDTQYFGPGTRLTVL.